This entry lists 15 T cell receptor beta chains sequenced from one sample in a study of CD8 T cells in ankylosing spondylitis. TCRdb re-called the 5' RACE reads with MiXCR, one entry per CDR3 protein. The table records 200,000 to 250,000 distinct CDR3 sequences, about 10% of them present only once. The specimen sequenced was blood, either unsorted or a sorted T cell fraction (not recorded which). These TCRs come from a male donor with ankylosing spondylitis or in good health (not recorded which).

At least ten counts were recorded for this clonotype. The chain carries TRBV7-6 and TRBJ2-3; TRBD1 or TRBD2 may be the D gene (5 bases each). The CDR3 totals 16 residues. V shed 3 bases and J shed 2 bases, with 15 bases lying between them. Per the germline V gene, CDR1 is SGHVS and CDR2 is FNYEAQ. The CDR3 reads CASSFRGPPTTDTQYF. CDR3 nucleotides: TGTGCCAGCAGCTTTCGGGGCCCGCCCACCACAGATACGCAGTATTTT.

This clonotype was seen many times. The rearrangement links TRBV7-2 to TRBJ2-1; tentatively, D is TRBD1 or TRBD2 (5 bases each). This CDR3 is 12 amino acids long. Trimming shortened V by 5 bases and J by 9 bases, and 11 bases separated the two germline ends. Per germline, CDR1 SGHTA and CDR2 FQGNSA. CDR3 sequence (DNA): TGTGCCAGCAGCCTAGATGGGGGTGAGCAGTTCTTC. Translation: CASSLDGGEQFF.

The chain has TRBV9 and TRBJ2-1; 12 bases line up with TRBD2. Germline V lookup: CDR1 SGDLS, CDR2 YYNGEE. J gave up 6 bases and V 4 bases, and 11 bases lay outside the gene matches. The CDR3 is made up of 17 amino acids. DNA for the CDR3: TGTGCCAGCAGCTCCTACCGACTAGCGGGGGCCTTCAATGAGCAGTTCTTC. Amino acid sequence: CASSSYRLAGAFNEQFF.

Many counts were recorded for this clonotype. The gene calls are TRBV12-3 or TRBV12-4 and TRBJ2-7; maybe TRBD1 (6 bases). The CDR3 is 12 amino acids. Trimming removed 2 bases at V and 4 bases at J, with 6 bases between. CDR3 coding DNA: TGTGCCAGCAGTTTAACAGGGTACGAGCAGTACTTC. This translates into CASSLTGYEQYF.

This clonotype was found a few times. The rearrangement uses TRBV7-9 and TRBJ2-1; 7 bases fit TRBD1. Per germline, CDR1 SEHNR and CDR2 FQNEAQ (reference sequence). After removal of 1 base from V and 9 bases from J, the junction contained 12 bases not matched to a gene. The CDR3 sequence is 16 residues long. The CDR3 region is CASSLERGTAPLEQFF. In DNA form, the CDR3 reads TGTGCCAGCAGCTTAGAGAGGGGGACAGCCCCTCTTGAGCAGTTCTTC.

V gene TRBV20-1 combines with J gene TRBJ2-2; 9 bases map to TRBD1. CDR1 is DFQATT, CDR2 SNEGSKA, per germline (reference sequence). V shed 2 bases, J shed 7 bases, and the junction held 11 bases outside the gene matches. The CDR3 is 16 residues long. CDR3 in amino acids: CSARTRGQGWVGELFF. The CDR3 bases are TGCAGTGCTAGAACCCGGGGACAGGGTTGGGTCGGGGAGCTGTTTTTT.

This clonotype was seen ten or more times. The chain's CDR3 is CASSLDWGLWEQYF. The CDR3 bases are TGCGCCAGCAGCTTGGATTGGGGCCTCTGGGAGCAGTACTTC. J is TRBJ2-7 and V is TRBV5-1; tentatively, D is TRBD1 (5 bases). The CDR3 runs 14 residues. The germline V gene encodes CDR1 SGHRS and CDR2 YFSETQ. V was clipped by 0 bases and J by 7 bases, with 14 bases between them.

The table lists this clonotype with a few counts. Written as DNA, the CDR3 is TGCGCCAGCAGCAGCCAGACAGGGGGCTTCGGCAAAAACATTCAGTACTTC. It translates to CASSSQTGGFGKNIQYF. This chain uses TRBV5-1 with TRBJ2-4; TRBD1 agrees at 10 bases. Trimming removed 4 bases from V and 3 bases from J; junction bases left unmatched: 10. Germline-derived CDR1 and CDR2 are SGHRS and YFSETQ. This CDR3 is 17 amino acids long.

This clonotype was observed a few times. The chain carries TRBV6-5 and TRBJ1-2; D is uncertain. The CDR3 has 15 residues. The V end was cut by 4 bases, the J end by 2 bases, with 14 bases between. Germline V gene lookup returns CDR1 MNHEY and CDR2 SVGAGI. CDR3: CASSSLGGINYGYTF. CDR3 nucleotide sequence: TGTGCCAGCAGTTCCTTAGGCGGGATCAACTATGGCTACACCTTC.

This clonotype appeared many times. The V and J genes are TRBV5-1 and TRBJ1-1; 7 bases align to TRBD1. The germline V gene encodes CDR1 SGHRS and CDR2 YFSETQ. The CDR3 runs 15 residues. Trimming took 4 bases from V and 0 from J; bases not matched to a gene: 6. For the CDR3, the DNA is TGCGCCAGCAGCGGTTCGACAGGGATGAACACTGAAGCTTTCTTT. It encodes CASSGSTGMNTEAFF. The full variable domain, completed using reference TRBV5-1 and TRBJ1-1, is KAGVTQTPRYLIKTRGQQVTLSCSPISGHRSVSWYQQTPGQGLQFLFEYFSETQRNKGNFPGRFSGRQFSNSRSEMNVSTLELGDSALYLCASSGSTGMNTEAFFGQGTRLTVV.

The rearrangement uses TRBV10-3 and TRBJ2-2; no definite D call. The germline CDR1 and CDR2 sequences are ENHRY and SYGVKD. Trimming cost V 8 bases and J 4 bases, with 8 bases left between them. The CDR3 covers 12 residues. The CDR3 sequence: CAIGEVTGELFF. CDR3 nucleotide sequence: TGTGCCATCGGGGAAGTCACCGGGGAGCTGTTTTTT.

V usage is TRBV7-6 and J usage is TRBJ2-5, with a possible D match to TRBD1 (6 bases). V was shortened by 1 base and J by 9 bases, with 6 bases between the two germline ends. This CDR3 region has 11 residues. The germline V gene has CDR1 SGHVS and CDR2 FNYEAQ. The CDR3: CASSLEGAQYF. CDR3 DNA: TGTGCCAGCAGCTTAGAGGGGGCCCAGTACTTC.

The sample holds many counts of this clonotype. The rearrangement links TRBV6-1 to TRBJ2-3; 8 bases align to TRBD2. Germline values: CDR1 MNHNS, CDR2 SASEGT. The CDR3 covers 14 residues. V gave up 6 bases and J gave up 6 bases; unmatched junction bases: 8. CDR3 coding DNA: TGTGCCAGCAGATCCACCCGACTAGCGGATACGCAGTATTTT. Its translation is CASRSTRLADTQYF.

In this sample, this clonotype turned up a few times. The CDR3 DNA sequence: TGTGCCAGCAGCTTGGCCGGGGGGTCGGAGACCCAGTACTTC. Translating it yields CASSLAGGSETQYF. This rearrangement joins TRBV5-4 to TRBJ2-5, with TRBD2 identical over 7 bases. Germline V gene lookup returns CDR1 SGHNT and CDR2 YYREEE (reference sequence). The ends lost 0 bases at V and 5 bases at J; junction bases unmatched: 4. The CDR3 consists of 14 residues.

This clonotype was counted many times. The chain combines TRBV11-3 with TRBJ2-3; either TRBD1 or TRBD2 may fit D (5 bases each). The germline gives CDR1 SGHNT, CDR2 YENEEA. The CDR3 extends over 14 amino acids. Trimming took off 3 bases at V and 6 bases at J, with 13 bases between the two ends. CDR3 loop: CASSLGRASDTQYF. CDR3 nucleotide sequence: TGTGCCAGCAGCTTGGGGCGGGCCAGCGATACGCAGTATTTT.